This T cell receptor (beta chain) appears in the sequencing data of a study of beta chain features in type 1 diabetes listed by TCRdb under 2018. Study-wide context: Mean age, gender distribution, total cell number and subset yield were not different between patients and healthy donors. Whereas all 30 or so donors provided naive and central memory subsets, regulatory and stem cell-like memory subsets were isolated from just 8 patients and about eight healthy donors. A total of roughly 100 million sorted cells were examined across all samples, and a strong correlation was observed between cell number per subset and RNA yield. The study compared the TCRB repertoires of sorted circulating CD4+ T cell subsets in recently diagnosed type 1 diabetes patients with those in matched healthy donors.

Overall results and qualifications from the work: Only small numbers of individuals were included in the HLA sub-analyses, which left unresolved whether HLA type had any influence on TCRB rearrangement. Shorter templates might be favored by PCR, yet because patient and control samples were amplified and corrected together, any such skew would affect both groups equally. Because cDNA was sequenced instead of genomic DNA, highly expressing activated cells could be over-represented, though the groups showed no difference in activation or CD3 levels. At VDJ recombination sites, patients with type 1 diabetes made fewer insertions and deleted more nucleotides, a pattern implying thymic rearrangement abnormalities. Naive, central memory and regulatory TCRB repertoires appeared to be more similar among patients than among healthy donors. A moderate but significant shortening of TCRB CDR3 length was observed in type 1 diabetes patients in all four CD4+ subsets.

In regard to this clone: The specificity of this receptor is unknown. Within one base of it there is no much larger clone, and no base qualities were kept.

Looking up the germline V gene yields CDR1 KGHSH and CDR2 LQKENI. V and J lose 5 bases and 0 bases, and a span of 5 bases separates them. Spanning cysteine to phenylalanine, the CDR3 consists of 12 amino acids. Just CDR3 DNA is preserved here, 36 bases in frame from base 1. The entire isolated RNA was reverse transcribed using the High Capacity cDNA Reverse Transcription Kit, and thus expressed TCRB transcripts were sequenced. Deep immunoSEQ sequencing was performed on naive, central memory and regulatory T cell samples, with an average of about 3.6 million total reads per sample. Sorted cells were lysed in RLT buffer and RNA was extracted with DNase-treated RNeasy Micro or Mini kits, depending on cell number. To prevent cross-contamination, every cell subset was processed on its own, while patient and healthy donor samples were processed together. TCRB sequences were amplified from cDNA with the immunoSEQ multiplex PCR, producing 87-bp fragments spanning the CDR3 region. Sequencing of the amplicons was performed on the Illumina HiSeq platform. The authors' analysis ran thus. PCR bias was corrected computationally using synthetic template baselines, and reads within Hamming distance 2 were collapsed, with unmergeable singletons discarded. By aligning reads against IMGT, V, D and J genes, CDR3 length, and insertions or deletions at six rearrangement sites were assigned. Within each subset, clonotype counts were normalized to the number of sorted cells before true diversity and Gini coefficients were calculated with the tcR R package. Repertoire sharing was quantified using the overlap coefficient calculated on TCRB nucleotide sequences. Held by TCRdb, this immuneACCESS table contains in-frame sequences only and omits some clones. Under half of the omission traces to an unresolved V gene where checked; the cause of the rest is unknown. V, J and clone size were drawn from that table, and D and trimming were deduced from the DNA. This sample comprises around 340,000 clones, around 8.5% of them detected only once. The ten largest clones capture roughly 0.99% of the sample.

Each donor gave one peripheral blood draw, averaging approximately 120 mL, which was collected into heparinised tubes. A BD FACSAria II and a panel including CD45RO, CCR7, CD25, CD127, CD95 and CD27 were used to sort naive, central memory, regulatory and stem cell-like memory CD4+ T cells. A purity above 95% was achieved for all sorted populations. PBMCs were separated immediately by Lymphoprep density gradient centrifugation and were stained directly, without being cultured. So that batch effects would be minimized, each experiment stained and sorted samples in pairs, pairing one healthy donor with one patient.

The V gene is TRBV18 and the J gene is TRBJ2-7; no D gene is confidently identified. The sequenced sample consisted of central memory CD4+ T cells from blood. The sequence derives from a man younger than 45 with type 1 diabetes. The CDR3 sequence is CASSSSSYEQYF. The DNA sequence is given as TGTGCCAGCTCATCAAGCTCCTACGAGCAGTACTTC.